The rows below give T cell receptor beta chains drawn from one sample of a study of molecular identifiers for immune sequencing clone quantification. TCRdb used MiXCR to reprocess the PCR reads, holding one entry per CDR3 protein. The sample has over 85,000 distinct CDR3 sequences, 30% to 45% seen once. The sequencing input was naive CD8+ T cells from blood, with Jurkat cell RNA spiked in. Receptor source: a human donor in good health. Some libraries in this study had Jurkat cell RNA spiked in. Both conserved end residues are part of each CDR3. The order of the fields is clone size, D gene, J gene, V gene, CDR3 DNA, CDR3 protein. A D gene is named only where the DNA matches it firmly. Only part of the rows carry a size: once, few, many, or a class if the clone is expanded.

size: many
D: -
J: TRBJ2-3
V: TRBV28
DNA: TGTGCCAGCAGTGTAGACAGGTCCACAGATACGCAGTATTTT
CDR3: CASSVDRSTDTQYF

size: -
D: TRBD2
J: TRBJ2-7
V: TRBV7-8
DNA: TGTGCCAGCAGCATGTCTTGGGGGGGCTCCTACGAGCAGTACTTC
CDR3: CASSMSWGGSYEQYF

size: few
D: -
J: TRBJ2-3
V: TRBV6-5
DNA: TGTGCCAGCAGTTACTCGATGGTGTTAGTCACAGATACGCAGTATTTT
CDR3: CASSYSMVLVTDTQYF

size: -
D: -
J: TRBJ2-1
V: TRBV7-9
DNA: TGTGCCAGTTGGACCAAGACCTCCTACAATGAGCAGTTCTTC
CDR3: CASWTKTSYNEQFF

size: many
D: TRBD1
J: TRBJ1-1
V: TRBV7-9
DNA: TGTGCCAGCCGGGACAGTGAAGCTTTCTTT
CDR3: CASRDSEAFF

size: few
D: -
J: TRBJ1-1
V: TRBV7-2
DNA: TGTGCCAGCAGCTTCGGGGGAGACACTGAAGCTTTCTTT
CDR3: CASSFGGDTEAFF

size: few
D: -
J: TRBJ2-7
V: TRBV6-2/TRBV6-3
DNA: TGTGCCAGCAGTTACCCGAACGAGCAGTACTTC
CDR3: CASSYPNEQYF

size: -
D: TRBD2
J: TRBJ2-5
V: TRBV14
DNA: TGTGCCAGCAGCCGCTTTCCTAGCGGCCAAGAGACCCAGTACTTC
CDR3: CASSRFPSGQETQYF

size: -
D: TRBD2
J: TRBJ2-3
V: TRBV20-1
DNA: TGCAGTGCTAGGTCCCCCGGGACTAGCCCTTACACAGATACGCAGTATTTT
CDR3: CSARSPGTSPYTDTQYF

size: -
D: -
J: TRBJ2-2
V: TRBV25-1
DNA: TGTGCCAGCAGTGAGATGGGCCCCGGGGAGCTGTTTTTT
CDR3: CASSEMGPGELFF

size: few
D: -
J: TRBJ2-1
V: TRBV20-1
DNA: TGCAGTGCTAGCGGGAGTAACGATGAGCAGTTCTTC
CDR3: CSASGSNDEQFF

size: -
D: -
J: TRBJ2-4
V: TRBV11-2
DNA: TGTGCCAGCAGCTTAGATCTTGACCTAGCCAAAAACATTCAGTACTTC
CDR3: CASSLDLDLAKNIQYF

size: once
D: -
J: TRBJ2-3
V: TRBV28
DNA: TGTGCCAGCAGTTCGGACATCAATACGCAGTATTTT
CDR3: CASSSDINTQYF

size: many
D: -
J: TRBJ2-5
V: TRBV20-1
DNA: TGCAGTGCTAGGGACTACGGCCAAGAGACCCAGTACTTC
CDR3: CSARDYGQETQYF

size: few
D: -
J: TRBJ1-2
V: TRBV12-3/TRBV12-4
DNA: TGTGCCAGCAGCCGAACAGGGTCTAGAATCTTCTATGGCTACACCTTC
CDR3: CASSRTGSRIFYGYTF

size: once
D: -
J: TRBJ2-7
V: TRBV7-8
DNA: TGTGCCAGCAGCCCTAAACGCTACGAGCAGTACTTC
CDR3: CASSPKRYEQYF

size: -
D: TRBD1
J: TRBJ2-3
V: TRBV7-6
DNA: TGTGCCAGCAGCTTAGCGGACAGGGTAATCCCAGATACGCAGTATTTT
CDR3: CASSLADRVIPDTQYF

size: -
D: -
J: TRBJ2-1
V: TRBV5-6
DNA: TGTGCCAGCAGCGCCGATGTTGAGCAGTTCTTC
CDR3: CASSADVEQFF

size: -
D: -
J: TRBJ2-7
V: TRBV5-3
DNA: TGTGCCAGCAGCTTGCATAGCGTTCCGCGCGAGCAGTACTTC
CDR3: CASSLHSVPREQYF

size: many
D: -
J: TRBJ2-6
V: TRBV7-6
DNA: TGTGCCAGCAGCTTAGTCTCTGATGGGGCCAACGTCCTGACTTTC
CDR3: CASSLVSDGANVLTF

size: -
D: -
J: TRBJ2-2
V: TRBV20-1
DNA: TGCAGTGCTGGATGGACCTCAGGGGTAGCGGAGATTCCGAACACCGGGGAGCTGTTTTTT
CDR3: CSAGWTSGVAEIPNTGELFF

size: many
D: -
J: TRBJ1-5
V: TRBV7-2
DNA: TGTGCCAGCAGCTTCCAAGGCAATCAGCCCCAGCATTTT
CDR3: CASSFQGNQPQHF

size: few
D: -
J: TRBJ2-7
V: TRBV20-1
DNA: TGCAGTGCGGGGTTGCGGGACTACGAGCAGTACTTC
CDR3: CSAGLRDYEQYF

size: many
D: -
J: TRBJ2-1
V: TRBV6-5
DNA: TGTGCCAGCAGTTACAGGGACCGCTCCTACAATGAGCAGTTCTTC
CDR3: CASSYRDRSYNEQFF

size: -
D: -
J: TRBJ2-1
V: TRBV14
DNA: TGTGCCAGCAGCCAAGTTGGGCATTCTGAGCAGTTCTTC
CDR3: CASSQVGHSEQFF

size: many
D: -
J: TRBJ2-7
V: TRBV6-5
DNA: TGTGCCAGCAGTCCCGGGACAACCTACGAGCAGTACTTC
CDR3: CASSPGTTYEQYF

size: -
D: -
J: TRBJ1-5
V: TRBV9
DNA: TGTGCCAGCAGCGTAGAGGGAGGGCCCCAGCATTTT
CDR3: CASSVEGGPQHF

size: few
D: -
J: TRBJ2-1
V: TRBV24-1
DNA: TGTGCCACCAGTGATTTTGAGGGCTGGGATGAGCAGTTCTTC
CDR3: CATSDFEGWDEQFF

size: many
D: -
J: TRBJ2-7
V: TRBV6-5
DNA: TGTGCCAGCAGACCGGGACCCGGATTAGGCTACGAGCAGTACTTC
CDR3: CASRPGPGLGYEQYF